This record concerns one TCR beta chain sequence. TCRdb re-called the RT-PCR reads through MiXCR, storing one row per CDR3 protein. The sample records 650,000 to 800,000 distinct CDR3 sequences, roughly 13% being singletons. These data belong to a study of response to subunit inactivated influenza vaccine. The source was PBMCs from blood, collected 14 to 15 days before vaccination. This clonotype was sampled from a man aged 45-60 years who received an inactivated influenza vaccine.

Here the CDR3 DNA reads TGTGCCAGCAGTTACGCGGGGGGGACCGCTAACACCGGGGAGCTGTTTTTT. This encodes CASSYAGGTANTGELFF. The rearrangement joins TRBV6-2 or TRBV6-3 to TRBJ2-2; 9 nucleotides agree with TRBD2. The CDR3 extends over 17 amino acids. Germline V gives CDR1 MNHEY, CDR2 SVGEGT. The trim removed 2 bases at V and 2 bases at J, leaving 6 bases unmatched.